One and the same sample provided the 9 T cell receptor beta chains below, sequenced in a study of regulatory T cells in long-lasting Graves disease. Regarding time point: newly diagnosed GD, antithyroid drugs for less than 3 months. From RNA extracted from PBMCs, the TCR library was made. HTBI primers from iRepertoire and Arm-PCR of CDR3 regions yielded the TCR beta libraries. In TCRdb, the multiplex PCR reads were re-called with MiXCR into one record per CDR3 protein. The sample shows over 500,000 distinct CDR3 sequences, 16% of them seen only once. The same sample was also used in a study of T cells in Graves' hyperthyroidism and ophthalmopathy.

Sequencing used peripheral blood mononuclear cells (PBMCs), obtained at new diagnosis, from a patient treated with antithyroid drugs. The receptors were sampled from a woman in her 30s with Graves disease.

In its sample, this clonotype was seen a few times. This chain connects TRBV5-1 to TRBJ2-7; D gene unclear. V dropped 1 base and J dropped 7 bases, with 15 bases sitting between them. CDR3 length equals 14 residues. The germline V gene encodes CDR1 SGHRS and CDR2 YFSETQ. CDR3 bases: TGCGCCAGCAGCTTGTTGGTCGAGTTAGGGGAGCAGTACTTC. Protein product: CASSLLVELGEQYF. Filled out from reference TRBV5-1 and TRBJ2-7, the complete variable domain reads KAGVTQTPRYLIKTRGQQVTLSCSPISGHRSVSWYQQTPGQGLQFLFEYFSETQRNKGNFPGRFSGRQFSNSRSEMNVSTLELGDSALYLCASSLLVELGEQYFGPGTRLTVT.

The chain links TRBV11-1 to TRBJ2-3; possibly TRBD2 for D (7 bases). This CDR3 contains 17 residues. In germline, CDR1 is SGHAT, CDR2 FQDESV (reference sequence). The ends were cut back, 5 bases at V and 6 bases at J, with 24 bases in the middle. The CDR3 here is CASSGRGGSAGSDTQYF. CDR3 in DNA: TGTGCCAGCAGCGGTAGGGGGGGGAGTGCTGGGTCGGATACGCAGTATTTT.

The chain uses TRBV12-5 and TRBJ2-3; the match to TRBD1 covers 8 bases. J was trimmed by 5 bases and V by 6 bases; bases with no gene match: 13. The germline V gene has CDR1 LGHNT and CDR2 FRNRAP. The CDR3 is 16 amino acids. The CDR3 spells CASGPGTGPFGDTQYF. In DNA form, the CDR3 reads TGTGCTAGTGGCCCCGGGACAGGACCCTTCGGAGATACGCAGTATTTT. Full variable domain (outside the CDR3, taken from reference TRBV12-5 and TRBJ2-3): DARVTQTPRHKVTEMGQEVTMRCQPILGHNTVFWYRQTMMQGLELLAYFRNRAPLDDSGMPKDRFSAEMPDATLATLKIQPSEPRDSAVYFCASGPGTGPFGDTQYFGPGTRLTVL.

The CDR3 loop reads CASSYMAGGGQETQYF. In nucleotides, the CDR3 is TGTGCCAGCAGTTATATGGCGGGGGGGGGGCAAGAGACCCAGTACTTC. The chain couples TRBV5-6 to TRBJ2-5; 9 bases align to TRBD2. The CDR3 is 16 amino acids. Germline-derived CDR1 and CDR2 are SGHDT and YYEEEE. With 5 bases clipped from V and 2 bases from J, the junction kept 10 bases outside the gene matches.

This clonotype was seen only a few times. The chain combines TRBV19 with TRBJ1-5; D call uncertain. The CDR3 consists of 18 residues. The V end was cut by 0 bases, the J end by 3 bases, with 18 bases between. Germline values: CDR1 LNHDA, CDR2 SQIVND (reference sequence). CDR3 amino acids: CASSIDPRQGGDNQPQHF. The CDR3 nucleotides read TGTGCCAGTAGTATAGATCCTAGACAAGGAGGTGACAATCAGCCCCAGCATTTT.

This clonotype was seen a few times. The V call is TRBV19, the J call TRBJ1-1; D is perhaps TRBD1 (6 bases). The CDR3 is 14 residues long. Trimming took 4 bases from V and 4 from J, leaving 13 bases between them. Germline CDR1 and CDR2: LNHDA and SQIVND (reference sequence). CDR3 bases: TGTGCCAGTAGTACAATACAGGGTATCACTGAAGCTTTCTTT. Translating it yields CASSTIQGITEAFF.

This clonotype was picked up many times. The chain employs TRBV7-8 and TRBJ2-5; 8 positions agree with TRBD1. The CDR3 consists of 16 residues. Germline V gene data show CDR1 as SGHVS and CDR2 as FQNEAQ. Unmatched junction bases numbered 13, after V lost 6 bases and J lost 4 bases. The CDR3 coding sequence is TGTGCCAGCAGAGGATACGACAGGGGCAGTCGAGAGACCCAGTACTTC. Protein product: CASRGYDRGSRETQYF.

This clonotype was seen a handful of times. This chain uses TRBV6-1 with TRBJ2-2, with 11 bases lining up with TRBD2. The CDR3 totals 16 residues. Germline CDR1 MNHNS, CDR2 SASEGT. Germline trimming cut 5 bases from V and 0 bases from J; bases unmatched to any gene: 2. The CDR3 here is CASSRLAGTNTGELFF. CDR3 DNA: TGTGCCAGCAGTAGACTAGCGGGGACGAACACCGGGGAGCTGTTTTTT.

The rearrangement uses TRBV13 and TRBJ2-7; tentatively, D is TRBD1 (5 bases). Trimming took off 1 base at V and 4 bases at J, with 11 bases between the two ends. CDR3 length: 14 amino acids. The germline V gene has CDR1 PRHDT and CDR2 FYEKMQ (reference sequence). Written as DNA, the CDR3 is TGTGCCAGCAGCTTAGAGGGGATCCAATACGAGCAGTACTTC. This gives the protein CASSLEGIQYEQYF.